The next 27 T cell receptor beta chains were all read from a single sample in a study of T cells in localized non-small cell lung cancer. Method: immunoSEQ multiplex PCR; TCRdb's copy keeps in-frame clones and lacks some. The sample has over 30,000 clones, 75% to 90% seen once. The specimen comprised peripheral blood, sampled before any cancer treatment. These receptors came from a man aged 35 to 69 with stage I lung adenocarcinoma.

This chain joins TRBV9 and TRBJ1-5, with TRBD1 identical over 7 bases. Germline trimming cut 3 bases from V and 7 bases from J; bases unmatched to any gene: 7. The CDR3 has 14 amino acids. From germline, CDR1 is SGDLS and CDR2 YYNGEE. As DNA, the CDR3 is TGTGCCAGCAGCGGGACAGGTAACGACCAGCCCCAGCATTTT. It translates to CASSGTGNDQPQHF.

The rearrangement uses TRBV27 and TRBJ1-5; the D gene is possibly TRBD1 (6 bases). V was clipped by 4 bases and J by 2 bases, with 9 bases between them. Germline values: CDR1 MNHEY, CDR2 SMNVEV (reference sequence). This CDR3 contains 14 residues. CDR3 coding DNA: TGTGCCAGCAGTTCGGACAGACGCAATCAGCCCCAGCATTTT. Translation gives CASSSDRRNQPQHF.

V gene TRBV9 combines with J gene TRBJ1-5; D gene uncertain. CDR1 is SGDLS, CDR2 YYNGEE, per germline. The length of the CDR3 is 14 residues. V was cut by 0 bases and J by 5 bases, with 9 bases left in between. DNA of the CDR3: TGTGCCAGCAGCGTAGATGGAGGGCATCAGCCCCAGCATTTT. Residues: CASSVDGGHQPQHF.

This chain connects TRBV25-1 to TRBJ2-1, with D possibly TRBD2 on 6 matching bases. This CDR3 has 11 amino acids. The V and J ends lost 3 bases and 12 bases respectively, with 9 bases between them. Per the germline V gene, CDR1 is MGHDK and CDR2 is SYGVNS. The CDR3 bases are TGTGCCAGCAGTGAGGGCGGGACGCAGTTCTTC. Translation: CASSEGGTQFF.

This clone appeared once. The DNA of the CDR3 is TGTGCCAGCAGCCGCAGGGCGGACACTGAAGCTTTCTTT. It is translated as CASSRRADTEAFF. The chain joins TRBV7-2 to TRBJ1-1, with D possibly being TRBD1 (5 bases). The CDR3 spans 13 residues. Trimming removed 5 bases at V and 3 bases at J, with 10 bases between. Per the germline V gene, CDR1 is SGHTA and CDR2 is FQGNSA. Variable domain in full (rest from reference TRBV7-2 and TRBJ1-1): GAGVSQSPSNKVTEKGKDVELRCDPISGHTALYWYRQSLGQGLEFLIYFQGNSAPDKSGLPSDRFSAERTGGSVSTLTIQRTQQEDSAVYLCASSRRADTEAFFGQGTRLTVV.

The CDR3 DNA reads as TGTGCCAGCAGGGAATACACTGAAGCTTTCTTT. Translation gives CASREYTEAFF. The chain recombines TRBV6-1 with TRBJ1-1; no reliable D call. The length of the CDR3 is 11 residues. Germline CDR1 is MNHNS and CDR2 is SASEGT. V was clipped by 6 bases and J by 3 bases, with 5 bases between them.

The chain recombines TRBV4-1 with TRBJ2-7, with TRBD2 matching over 7 bases. The V gene's germline CDR1 is MGHRA and CDR2 YSYEKL. With V trimmed by 1 base and J by 6 bases, 0 bases remained unmatched. The length of the CDR3 is 12 residues. DNA for the CDR3: TGCGCCAGCAGCCAAGGGGGGGGCGAGCAGTACTTC. This gives the protein CASSQGGGEQYF.

This chain joins TRBV7-2 and TRBJ1-5; 8 nucleotides align to TRBD1. Trimming cost V 5 bases and J 7 bases; bases outside gene matches: 4. Germline values: CDR1 SGHTA, CDR2 FQGNSA. The CDR3 is made up of 13 amino acids. The CDR3 reads CASSLDRDQPQHF. In nucleotides, the CDR3 is TGTGCCAGCAGCCTGGACAGGGACCAGCCCCAGCATTTT. The variable domain in full, completed from reference TRBV7-2 and TRBJ1-5, reads GAGVSQSPSNKVTEKGKDVELRCDPISGHTALYWYRQSLGQGLEFLIYFQGNSAPDKSGLPSDRFSAERTGGSVSTLTIQRTQQEDSAVYLCASSLDRDQPQHFGDGTRLSIL.

The V gene is TRBV10-3, the J gene TRBJ2-3; 7 bases align to TRBD1. Per the germline V gene, CDR1 is ENHRY and CDR2 is SYGVKD. The CDR3 spans 11 residues. The V gene end was trimmed by 10 bases and the J gene end by 6 bases; junction bases not matched to a gene: 4. In DNA, the CDR3 is TGTGCCACACAGGGGAAGGATACGCAGTATTTT. Its protein is CATQGKDTQYF.

The rearrangement joins TRBV5-1 to TRBJ2-1; no firm D call. V lost 4 bases to trimming and J lost 10 bases, with 21 bases between them. The CDR3 is 15 amino acids. Germline CDR1 and CDR2: SGHRS and YFSETQ. The CDR3 loop reads CASSPDGSPTREQFF. For the CDR3, the DNA is TGCGCCAGCAGCCCCGACGGGTCCCCCACCAGGGAGCAGTTCTTC.

This clone showed up just once. The chain has TRBV5-1 and TRBJ2-3; D possibly corresponds to TRBD1 (6 bases). Trimming took 2 bases from V and 3 from J, leaving 19 bases between them. CDR1 SGHRS and CDR2 YFSETQ come from the germline V gene. The CDR3 runs to 17 residues. This CDR3 reads CASSFGVGSDRTDTQYF. CDR3 nucleotides: TGCGCCAGCAGCTTTGGTGTCGGTAGCGACAGGACAGATACGCAGTATTTT.

The chain links TRBV27 to TRBJ2-2; weak D call: TRBD2 (5 bases). Germline assignment: CDR1 MNHEY and CDR2 SMNVEV (reference sequence). The CDR3 is 14 residues long. V was cut by 4 bases and J by 7 bases, with 13 bases left in between. CDR3 protein: CASSSRPGIGELFF. Written as DNA, the CDR3 is TGTGCCAGCAGTTCCCGCCCGGGGATCGGGGAGCTGTTTTTT.

V is TRBV6-1 and J is TRBJ1-1; 7 bases match TRBD1. This CDR3 is built from 14 residues. Germline V CDR1 and CDR2: MNHNS, SASEGT. The V and J ends lost 7 bases and 0 bases, in that order; junction bases with no gene match: 5. The CDR3 loop is CASTIQGVNTEAFF. CDR3 bases: TGTGCCAGCACCATCCAGGGGGTGAACACTGAAGCTTTCTTT.

V gene TRBV29-1 combines with J gene TRBJ2-2; no definite D call. The CDR3 is made up of 12 amino acids. Germline CDR1 and CDR2: SQVTM and ANQGSEA. Trimming removed 4 bases at V and 6 bases at J, with 9 bases between. CDR3 amino acids: CSVVSGAGELFF. CDR3 DNA: TGCAGCGTTGTGTCGGGCGCCGGGGAGCTGTTTTTT.

V is TRBV7-9 and J is TRBJ2-3; D not resolved. The V end lost 1 base, the J end lost 6 bases, and 8 bases lay between the germline ends. This CDR3 spans 13 amino acids. Looked up from germline, CDR1 is SEHNR and CDR2 is FQNEAQ (reference sequence). Here the CDR3 reads CASSLEVPDTQYF. As DNA, the CDR3 is TGTGCCAGCAGCTTAGAGGTCCCGGATACGCAGTATTTT.

The J gene is TRBJ2-7, the V gene TRBV5-4; D is unresolved. Germline V lookup: CDR1 SGHNT, CDR2 YYREEE (reference sequence). With 0 bases removed from V and 2 bases from J, the gap between germline ends came to 9 bases. The CDR3 has 14 amino acids. This CDR3 is CASSLEGNPYEQYF. The CDR3 coding sequence is TGTGCCAGCAGCTTGGAAGGGAATCCCTACGAGCAGTACTTC.

The J gene is TRBJ2-7, the V gene TRBV9, with 10 positions matching TRBD1. Per germline, CDR1 SGDLS and CDR2 YYNGEE. The CDR3 loop spans 15 amino acids. Trimming took 0 bases from V and 6 from J; bases not matched to a gene: 6. CDR3 amino acids: CASSVDPGQGSEQYF. The CDR3, as DNA: TGTGCCAGCAGCGTAGACCCGGGACAGGGGTCCGAGCAGTACTTC.

The gene calls are TRBV5-1 and TRBJ2-7; the D call may be TRBD1 or TRBD2 (6 bases each). CDR3 length equals 15 residues. Trimming removed 0 bases from V and 7 bases from J, with 17 bases in between. In germline, CDR1 is SGHRS, CDR2 YFSETQ. The DNA of the CDR3 is TGCGCCAGCAGCTTGGAGTTGGGGGGCGTCGGGGAGCAGTACTTC. Protein: CASSLELGGVGEQYF.

The chain employs TRBV2 and TRBJ2-7, with 12 bases that match TRBD2. The germline gives CDR1 SNHLY, CDR2 FYNNEI. CDR3 length: 16 amino acids. V lost 6 bases to trimming and J lost 0 bases; unmatched junction nucleotides: 6. CDR3 residues: CASRELAGGSSYEQYF. CDR3 nucleotide sequence: TGTGCCAGCAGAGAACTAGCGGGGGGAAGCTCCTACGAGCAGTACTTC.

This chain joins TRBV27 and TRBJ2-6; no reliable D call. CDR1 is MNHEY, CDR2 SMNVEV, per germline (reference sequence). CDR3 length: 13 amino acids. The V end was cut by 6 bases, the J end by 3 bases, with 6 bases between. The CDR3 is CASRADGANVLTF. CDR3 nucleotides: TGTGCCAGCAGGGCGGATGGGGCCAACGTCCTGACTTTC. Filled out from reference TRBV27 and TRBJ2-6, the complete variable domain reads EAQVTQNPRYLITVTGKKLTVTCSQNMNHEYMSWYRQDPGLGLRQIYYSMNVEVTDKGDVPEGYKVSRKEKRNFPLILESPSPNQTSLYFCASRADGANVLTFGAGSRLTVL.

This clone came up a few times. The chain is built from TRBV5-5 and TRBJ1-6; tentatively, D is TRBD1 (5 bases). Trimming cost V 3 bases and J 9 bases, with 19 bases left between them. The V gene's germline CDR1 is SGHKS and CDR2 YYEKEE (reference sequence). The CDR3 is 16 amino acids. CDR3 in amino acids: CASSSTILGTGSPLHF. The CDR3 DNA sequence: TGTGCCAGCAGCTCCACAATCCTAGGAACAGGTTCACCCCTCCACTTT.

The chain is built from TRBV28 and TRBJ1-1; D not resolved. Trimming stripped 5 bases from V and 10 bases from J, with 11 bases between. CDR1 and CDR2 from the germline V gene are MDHEN and SYDVKM. This CDR3 contains 11 residues. The CDR3 loop reads CASSGGYRAFF. In DNA, the CDR3 is TGTGCCAGCAGTGGAGGGTACCGAGCTTTCTTT.

V gene TRBV2 combines with J gene TRBJ1-6; possibly TRBD1 for D (5 bases). The CDR3 is 15 amino acids. The V and J ends lost 7 bases and 1 base respectively, with 11 bases between them. Germline CDR1 and CDR2: SNHLY and FYNNEI. The CDR3 coding sequence is TGTGCCAGCAAGTCACGGGGGTCCTATAATTCACCCCTCCACTTT. It codes for CASKSRGSYNSPLHF.

V is TRBV2 and J is TRBJ1-5; 9 bases are shared with TRBD1. The CDR3 consists of 14 residues. The V gene's germline CDR1 is SNHLY and CDR2 FYNNEI. V lost 6 bases to trimming and J lost 4 bases; unmatched junction nucleotides: 4. The CDR3 nucleotides read TGTGCCAGCAGACCGGGACAGGGAAATCAGCCCCAGCATTTT. Protein product: CASRPGQGNQPQHF. Based on the CDR3 plus reference TRBV2 and TRBJ1-5, the full variable domain is EPEVTQTPSHQVTQMGQEVILRCVPISNHLYFYWYRQILGQKVEFLVSFYNNEISEKSEIFDDQFSVERPDGSNFTLKIRSTKLEDSAMYFCASRPGQGNQPQHFGDGTRLSIL.

V usage is TRBV7-9 and J usage is TRBJ1-3; D is possibly TRBD1 (5 bases). Germline-derived CDR1 and CDR2 are SEHNR and FQNEAQ (reference sequence). This CDR3 comprises 14 residues. Deletions cut 5 bases from V and 2 bases from J, with 10 bases between. CDR3 in amino acids: CASSTRQPGNTIYF. In DNA form, the CDR3 reads TGTGCCAGCAGCACTCGACAGCCTGGAAACACCATATATTTT.

This clone showed up just a few times. This chain links TRBV6-1 with TRBJ1-5, with D hard to call. Per the germline V gene, CDR1 is MNHNS and CDR2 is SASEGT. V was trimmed by 0 bases and J by 3 bases, leaving 9 bases between them. The CDR3 runs 15 residues. The CDR3 bases are TGTGCCAGCAGTGAAGCGAACGGCTCCAATCAGCCCCAGCATTTT. Amino acid sequence: CASSEANGSNQPQHF.

The gene calls are TRBV5-5 and TRBJ2-3; either TRBD1 or TRBD2 may fit D (6 bases each). Between the trimmed V and J ends, which lost 2 bases and 3 bases, there was a span of 13 bases. This CDR3 is 15 amino acids long. The germline V gene has CDR1 SGHKS and CDR2 YYEKEE (reference sequence). DNA for the CDR3: TGTGCCAGCAGCTTAAGAGGAGGGGGGACAGATACGCAGTATTTT. It yields the protein CASSLRGGGTDTQYF.